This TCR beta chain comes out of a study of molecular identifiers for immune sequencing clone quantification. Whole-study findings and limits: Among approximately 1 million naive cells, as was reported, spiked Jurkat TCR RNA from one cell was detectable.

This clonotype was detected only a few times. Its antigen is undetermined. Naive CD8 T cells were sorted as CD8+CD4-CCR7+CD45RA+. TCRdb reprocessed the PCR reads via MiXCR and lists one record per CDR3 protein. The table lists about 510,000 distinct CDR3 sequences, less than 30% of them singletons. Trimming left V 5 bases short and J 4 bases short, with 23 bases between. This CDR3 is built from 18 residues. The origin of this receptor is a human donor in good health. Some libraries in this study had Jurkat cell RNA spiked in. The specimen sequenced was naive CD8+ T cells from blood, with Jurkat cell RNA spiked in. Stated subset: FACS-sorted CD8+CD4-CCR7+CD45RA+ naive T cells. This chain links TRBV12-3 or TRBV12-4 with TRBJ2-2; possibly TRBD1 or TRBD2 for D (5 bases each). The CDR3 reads CASSPYSRGAGGTGELFF. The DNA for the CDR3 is TGTGCCAGCAGTCCCTACTCGAGGGGCGCGGGTGGCACCGGGGAGCTGTTTTTT.